This T cell receptor beta chain was sequenced during a study of Graves' ophthalmopathy and Graves' hyperthyroidism. Study-level results: Detected in blood as well were most expanded thyroid clonotypes with frequency above 0.001. As the model predicted ophthalmopathy progression, it achieved a sensitivity of 55% to 71% and a specificity of 72.22%.

The sample holds many counts of this clonotype. The antigen is not known. This CDR3 is 13 amino acids long. V lost 3 bases to trimming and J lost 7 bases, with 13 bases between them. Germline-derived CDR1 and CDR2 are MNHEY and SVGAGI. Scientists amplified the TCR beta CDR3 regions from RNA transcripts. Second-round multiplex PCR came after first-round RT-PCR with HTBI primers. TCRdb redid the calling of the multiplex PCR reads with MiXCR, one entry per CDR3 protein. The sample yields approximately 500,000 distinct CDR3 sequences, under 15% seen once. Moderate-to-severe activity, CAS ≥3, NOSPECS ≥4 and a duration under 3 months were seen in donors with ophthalmopathy. The PBMCs used were ones drawn from 7.5 to 10 ml of fresh peripheral blood.

The sample consisted of blood. This TCR came from a woman aged 25-40 years with Graves' ophthalmopathy. The rearrangement links TRBV6-5 to TRBJ2-7; the D gene is possibly TRBD2 (6 bases). DNA for the CDR3: TGTGCCAGCAGTTATCCCGGGACTCGGGAGCAGTACTTC. It translates to CASSYPGTREQYF.